These T cell receptor beta chains were read from a single sample in a study of OX40 agonist ivuxolimab in advanced cancers. Assay: immunoSEQ multiplex PCR; the TCRdb copy retains only in-frame clones and omits some. The sample records under 65,000 clones, roughly nine tenths being singletons. This specimen consisted of CD4+ or CD8+ T cells sorted from blood, obtained in a trial of the OX40 agonist ivuxolimab. The receptors come from an adult with an advanced solid tumor such as melanoma, head and neck, liver or kidney cancer. The CDR3 runs from the conserved cysteine through the conserved F or W. A D gene is named only where the DNA matches it firmly. Rows may omit the clone size; those that give it use once, few, many or a size class.

J: TRBJ2-2; D: .; size: .; V: TRBV5-4; DNA: TGTGCCAGCAGCGTGAACACCGGGGAGCTGTTTTTT; CDR3: CASSVNTGELFF
J: TRBJ2-4; D: .; size: .; V: TRBV9; DNA: TGTGCCAGCAGCGTTACCACCGGGGCCGAGGGCGACATTCAGTACTTC; CDR3: CASSVTTGAEGDIQYF
J: TRBJ1-5; D: .; size: .; V: TRBV6-6; DNA: TGTGCCAGCGGGGTCAATCAGCCCCAGCATTTT; CDR3: CASGVNQPQHF
J: TRBJ2-2; D: .; size: .; V: TRBV5-4; DNA: TGTGCCAGCAGCTTCGAAGTGACTAGAGGCACCGGGGAGCTGTTTTTT; CDR3: CASSFEVTRGTGELFF
J: TRBJ1-3; D: TRBD1; size: .; V: TRBV27; DNA: TGTGCCAGCAGGCGGACAGGCCAAAACACCATATATTTT; CDR3: CASRRTGQNTIYF
J: TRBJ1-1; D: TRBD1; size: .; V: TRBV19; DNA: TGTGCCAGTAGTCGAACAGGACAGGGAAACACTGAAGCTTTCTTT; CDR3: CASSRTGQGNTEAFF
J: TRBJ1-5; D: .; size: .; V: TRBV6-6; DNA: TGTGCCAGCAGGGGAGGGGGGGGAAGCAATCAGCCCCAGCATTTT; CDR3: CASRGGGGSNQPQHF
J: TRBJ1-2; D: .; size: few; V: TRBV5-4; DNA: TGTGCCAGCAGCCCCGACAGCCTAGGCTATGGCTACACCTTC; CDR3: CASSPDSLGYGYTF
J: TRBJ2-3; D: .; size: .; V: TRBV6-4; DNA: TGTGCCAGCAGTGACTCGGAGCGGGCGGGAGATACGCAGTATTTT; CDR3: CASSDSERAGDTQYF
J: TRBJ2-3; D: .; size: .; V: TRBV5-4; DNA: TGTGCCAGCAGCACCCGGGACCAGGTTACAGATACGCAGTATTTT; CDR3: CASSTRDQVTDTQYF
J: TRBJ1-1; D: .; size: .; V: TRBV19; DNA: TGTGCCAGTAGTTGGGGCGCTGAAGCTTTCTTT; CDR3: CASSWGAEAFF
J: TRBJ1-5; D: .; size: .; V: TRBV6-5; DNA: TGTGCCAGCAGAGGACAGAAAAATCAGCCCCAGCATTTT; CDR3: CASRGQKNQPQHF
J: TRBJ2-7; D: .; size: .; V: TRBV2; DNA: TGTGCCAGCAGTGGGGTGCTCTCTGGGGAGCAGTACTTC; CDR3: CASSGVLSGEQYF
J: TRBJ2-5; D: TRBD2; size: .; V: TRBV30; DNA: TGTGCCTGGAGTAACCGCGGGGGGCGGATGGAGACCCAGTACTTC; CDR3: CAWSNRGGRMETQYF
J: TRBJ2-7; D: .; size: .; V: TRBV20-1; DNA: TGCAGTGCGAACCCCACAAGGGACCCATACTTC; CDR3: CSANPTRDPYF
J: TRBJ1-3; D: .; size: .; V: TRBV11-2; DNA: TGTGCCAGCAGACAAATTGGGGGGTCTGGAAACACCATATATTTT; CDR3: CASRQIGGSGNTIYF
J: TRBJ1-2; D: TRBD1; size: .; V: TRBV4-2; DNA: TGTGCCAGCTCCTCCTCAGGGGGTAGGTATGGCTACACCTTC; CDR3: CASSSSGGRYGYTF
J: TRBJ1-4; D: .; size: .; V: TRBV27; DNA: TGTGCCAGCTCAGGGCGCCCTAATGAAAAACTGTTTTTT; CDR3: CASSGRPNEKLFF
J: TRBJ2-3; D: TRBD1; size: .; V: TRBV19; DNA: TGTGCCAGTTTAGACGGGACAGTAGGCACAGATACGCAGTATTTT; CDR3: CASLDGTVGTDTQYF
J: TRBJ2-2; D: .; size: .; V: TRBV5-4; DNA: TGTGCCAGCACTTCGGACTTATCCGCGAACACCGGGGAGCTGTTTTTT; CDR3: CASTSDLSANTGELFF
J: TRBJ2-7; D: .; size: once; V: TRBV18; DNA: TGTGCCAGCGCCGGGGAGGCTACCTTCTACTATTACGAGCAGTACTTC; CDR3: CASAGEATFYYYEQYF
J: TRBJ1-4; D: .; size: .; V: TRBV28; DNA: TGTGCCAGCAGTTTTTGGAGAAAACAGGATGAAAAACTGTTTTTT; CDR3: CASSFWRKQDEKLFF
J: TRBJ2-7; D: .; size: .; V: TRBV18; DNA: TGTGCCAGCTCGCCGGGAATCAGGGACGAGCAGTACTTC; CDR3: CASSPGIRDEQYF
J: TRBJ2-2; D: .; size: .; V: TRBV10-3; DNA: TGTGCCACCAGTTCAGACGGGGAGCTGTTTTTT; CDR3: CATSSDGELFF
J: TRBJ2-3; D: TRBD2; size: .; V: TRBV14; DNA: TGTGCCAGCAGCTTAGGACTAGCGGGAGGTGTAACAGATACGCAGTATTTT; CDR3: CASSLGLAGGVTDTQYF
J: TRBJ2-7; D: .; size: .; V: TRBV10-3; DNA: TGTGCCATCAGTGAATACGGAAACTACGAGCAGTACTTC; CDR3: CAISEYGNYEQYF
J: TRBJ2-3; D: .; size: .; V: TRBV5-1; DNA: TGCGCCAGCAGCTTGGAGGCAGGGGCGGCAGATACGCAGTATTTT; CDR3: CASSLEAGAADTQYF
J: TRBJ2-7; D: TRBD1; size: .; V: TRBV28; DNA: TGTGCCAGCAGTTTCTCGGGACAGGGGGGCGAGCAGTACTTC; CDR3: CASSFSGQGGEQYF
J: TRBJ1-4; D: TRBD1; size: .; V: TRBV7-2; DNA: TGTGCCAGCAGCTTAGCGGGGACAGGGAGGAGGGGGAAACTGTTTTTT; CDR3: CASSLAGTGRRGKLFF
J: TRBJ2-2; D: TRBD2; size: .; V: TRBV10-3; DNA: TGTGCCATCGCGGGGGAGGTAGCGGGAGTACGTACCGGGGAGCTGTTTTTT; CDR3: CAIAGEVAGVRTGELFF
J: TRBJ2-7; D: .; size: .; V: TRBV25-1; DNA: TGTGCCAGCACAGGAACGGGGGGCTTCCACGAGCAGTACTTC; CDR3: CASTGTGGFHEQYF
J: TRBJ2-5; D: TRBD2; size: .; V: TRBV30; DNA: TGTGCCTGCGGGGGGGGAGAGACCCAGTACTTC; CDR3: CACGGGETQYF
J: TRBJ2-1; D: .; size: .; V: TRBV18; DNA: TGTGCCAGCTCACCAGGTAGGACTTCGAACAATGAGCAGTTCTTC; CDR3: CASSPGRTSNNEQFF
J: TRBJ2-3; D: TRBD1; size: .; V: TRBV6-5; DNA: TGTGCCAGCAGCAGGACAGGGACCACAGATACGCAGTATTTT; CDR3: CASSRTGTTDTQYF
J: TRBJ2-7; D: .; size: .; V: TRBV15; DNA: TGTGCCACCAGCAGAGATCTAGGGACCTACGAGCAGTACTTC; CDR3: CATSRDLGTYEQYF
J: TRBJ2-2; D: .; size: once; V: TRBV7-2; DNA: TGTGCCAGCAGCCTAGGGCTGACCGCGAACACCGGGGAGCTGTTTTTT; CDR3: CASSLGLTANTGELFF
J: TRBJ2-7; D: TRBD1; size: .; V: TRBV4-3; DNA: TGCGCCAGCAGTCGGGACAGGGTCCACGAGCAGTACTTC; CDR3: CASSRDRVHEQYF
J: TRBJ2-2; D: .; size: .; V: TRBV7-9; DNA: TGTGCCAGCAGCTTAAAAGGACTTTCAGTCGGGGAGCTGTTTTTT; CDR3: CASSLKGLSVGELFF
J: TRBJ1-1; D: .; size: .; V: TRBV19; DNA: TGTGCCAGTAGTATGAGGAACACTGAAGCTTTCTTT; CDR3: CASSMRNTEAFF
J: TRBJ2-7; D: TRBD2; size: .; V: TRBV9; DNA: TGTGCCAGCAGCGTAGAACCGGGAGGTGTGGACGAGCAGTACTTC; CDR3: CASSVEPGGVDEQYF
J: TRBJ2-3; D: TRBD2; size: .; V: TRBV5-4; DNA: TGTGCCAGCAGCTTGGGGACTAGCGGGGGTTTTGATACGCAGTATTTT; CDR3: CASSLGTSGGFDTQYF
J: TRBJ2-7; D: .; size: .; V: TRBV18; DNA: TGTGCCAGCTCACCTATAGATACGGAGCAGTACTTC; CDR3: CASSPIDTEQYF
J: TRBJ2-2; D: TRBD2; size: .; V: TRBV28; DNA: TGTGCCAGTAATACCGGGACTAGCGACACCGGGGAGCTGTTTTTT; CDR3: CASNTGTSDTGELFF
J: TRBJ2-1; D: TRBD2; size: .; V: TRBV19; DNA: TGTGCCAGTAGCAGGACTAGCGGGAGGCGGGGCGATGAGCAGTTCTTC; CDR3: CASSRTSGRRGDEQFF
J: TRBJ2-5; D: .; size: .; V: TRBV5-8; DNA: TGTGCCAGCAGCCCCAGAGGTTTCCAAGAGACCCAGTACTTC; CDR3: CASSPRGFQETQYF
J: TRBJ1-4; D: .; size: .; V: TRBV28; DNA: TGTGCCAGCAGTTTATGGGGGGCAGCTACTGAAAAACTGTTTTTT; CDR3: CASSLWGAATEKLFF
J: TRBJ2-5; D: TRBD2; size: .; V: TRBV12-5; DNA: TGTGCTAGCTCCACGGGGACTAGCGGGATTGAGACCCAGTACTTC; CDR3: CASSTGTSGIETQYF
J: TRBJ2-5; D: .; size: .; V: TRBV7-2; DNA: TGTGCCAGCAGCTACGGGGCACAAGAGACCCAGTACTTC; CDR3: CASSYGAQETQYF
J: TRBJ2-7; D: .; size: once; V: TRBV11-3; DNA: TGTGCCAGCAGCTTAGGACAGGGGAGGGACGAGCAGTACTTC; CDR3: CASSLGQGRDEQYF
J: TRBJ2-7; D: .; size: .; V: TRBV19; DNA: TGTGCCAGTAGTATTTTGTTGGGTAACGAGCAGTACTTC; CDR3: CASSILLGNEQYF
J: TRBJ1-1; D: TRBD1; size: few; V: TRBV6-6; DNA: TGTGCCAGCAGTTACTCGAGACAGGGGAACACTGAAGCTTTCTTT; CDR3: CASSYSRQGNTEAFF
J: TRBJ2-3; D: TRBD1; size: .; V: TRBV5-1; DNA: TGCGCCAGCAGGTCTGGACAGGCCACAGATACGCAGTATTTT; CDR3: CASRSGQATDTQYF
J: TRBJ2-1; D: .; size: few; V: TRBV7-9; DNA: TGTGCCAGCAGCCGGGGCGTTTGGGAGCAGTTCTTC; CDR3: CASSRGVWEQFF
J: TRBJ2-5; D: .; size: .; V: TRBV5-1; DNA: TGCGCCAGCAGTGTGCTCACGGACCAAGAGACCCAGTACTTC; CDR3: CASSVLTDQETQYF
J: TRBJ1-5; D: .; size: .; V: TRBV28; DNA: TGTGCCAGCAGTTTTGGGGAGGGACATCCAGCGACCTATAGCAATCAGCCCCAGCATTTT; CDR3: CASSFGEGHPATYSNQPQHF